These 15 T cell receptor beta chains were all obtained from the same sample, sequenced in a study of blood T cell repertoires in COVID-19. Generated by immunoSEQ multiplex PCR, the TCRdb table keeps only in-frame clones and is missing some. Of about 200,000 clones listed, roughly 86% are singletons. Sequenced: peripheral blood. These receptors originate from a woman between 45 and 65 years old with active or convalescent COVID-19.

J is TRBJ1-1 and V is TRBV6-5, with a weak D call TRBD1 (5 bases). CDR3 length equals 12 residues. From germline, CDR1 is MNHEY and CDR2 SVGAGI. Trimming shortened V by 6 bases and J by 7 bases, and 12 bases separated the two germline ends. CDR3 loop: CASRGRRDEAFF. CDR3 nucleotide sequence: TGTGCCAGCAGGGGCCGCAGGGATGAAGCTTTCTTT.

The V gene is TRBV11-3, the J gene TRBJ2-1; 13 bases align to TRBD2. This CDR3 has 15 amino acids. Germline values: CDR1 SGHNT, CDR2 YENEEA. V lost 3 bases to trimming and J lost 6 bases; unmatched junction nucleotides: 2. The CDR3 region has the DNA TGTGCCAGCAGCTTGGGACTAGCGGGGAGCAATGAGCAGTTCTTC. Translation gives CASSLGLAGSNEQFF.

The rearrangement links TRBV19 to TRBJ1-2; no definite D call. Deletions cut 5 bases from V and 2 bases from J, with 6 bases between. Germline lookup yields CDR1 LNHDA and CDR2 SQIVND (reference sequence). The CDR3 is made up of 12 amino acids. CDR3 in DNA: TGTGCCAGTAGTGAGGGAAACTATGGCTACACCTTC. Translated, it gives CASSEGNYGYTF. The variable domain in full, with the rest retrieved from reference TRBV19 and TRBJ1-2, is DGGITQSPKYLFRKEGQNVTLSCEQNLNHDAMYWYRQDPGQGLRLIYYSQIVNDFQKGDIAEGYSVSREKKESFPLTVTSAQKNPTAFYLCASSEGNYGYTFGSGTRLTVV.

CDR3 in amino acids: CAISTGTGKGNTEAFF. The CDR3 coding sequence is TGTGCCATCAGCACCGGGACAGGTAAGGGGAACACTGAAGCTTTCTTT. This rearrangement joins TRBV10-3 to TRBJ1-1; 8 nucleotides agree with TRBD1. CDR1 ENHRY and CDR2 SYGVKD come from the germline V gene. With V trimmed by 6 bases and J by 1 base, 10 bases remained unmatched. The CDR3 loop spans 16 amino acids.

This rearrangement joins TRBV28 to TRBJ1-1; D is unclear. Trimming removed 2 bases at V and 6 bases at J, with 7 bases between. Germline loops: CDR1 MDHEN, CDR2 SYDVKM. There are 12 residues in the CDR3. CDR3 residues: CASSLLSSEAFF. CDR3 coding DNA: TGTGCCAGCAGTTTACTTTCGTCTGAAGCTTTCTTT.

The chain joins TRBV9 to TRBJ2-3; tentative D call: TRBD2 (6 bases). CDR3 length: 14 residues. Germline V CDR1 and CDR2: SGDLS, YYNGEE. V was clipped by 0 bases and J by 3 bases, with 8 bases between them. The CDR3 reads CASSVEGGTDTQYF. The CDR3 DNA reads as TGTGCCAGCAGCGTAGAAGGAGGGACAGATACGCAGTATTTT.

This clone was seen once. The chain carries TRBV28 and TRBJ1-5; D is perhaps TRBD1 (5 bases). The V gene's germline CDR1 is MDHEN and CDR2 SYDVKM. The CDR3 runs 14 residues. The V gene lost 4 bases and the J gene lost 10 bases, with 17 bases spanning the gap. The CDR3 loop reads CASSYTGFRRPQHF. In nucleotides, the CDR3 is TGTGCCAGCAGTTATACAGGATTCCGGAGACCCCAGCATTTT.

This clone has just a few counts. This chain links TRBV5-6 with TRBJ2-7; D gene unclear. CDR3 length equals 14 residues. Germline assignment: CDR1 SGHDT and CDR2 YYEEEE. V gave up 2 bases and J gave up 0 bases, with 9 bases separating them. The CDR3 here is CASSFYSSSYEQYF. CDR3 nucleotide sequence: TGTGCCAGCAGCTTCTATAGTAGCTCCTACGAGCAGTACTTC.

This chain connects TRBV28 to TRBJ2-1, with D uncertain. This CDR3 has 16 residues. The V gene lost 5 bases and the J gene lost 3 bases, with 17 bases spanning the gap. Germline V CDR1 and CDR2: MDHEN, SYDVKM. The chain's CDR3 is CASSPPVVRNYNEQFF. Here the CDR3 DNA reads TGTGCCAGCAGTCCCCCAGTGGTGAGGAACTACAATGAGCAGTTCTTC.

DNA of the CDR3: TGCGCCAGCAGCCAAGATCTTTCCATACGGTATGGCTACACCTTC. Its translation: CASSQDLSIRYGYTF. The rearrangement uses TRBV4-1 and TRBJ1-2; D unresolved. Germline V CDR1 and CDR2: MGHRA, YSYEKL. There are 15 residues in the CDR3. V lost 0 bases and J lost 5, with 13 bases in between.

The chain combines TRBV19 with TRBJ1-4, with unresolved D. Germline V CDR1 and CDR2: LNHDA, SQIVND (reference sequence). This CDR3 has 14 amino acids. V shed 6 bases and J shed 8 bases, with 16 bases lying between them. CDR3 DNA sequence: TGTGCCAGTAGCAGGACTCCTAAAAGGGAAAAACTGTTTTTT. Translating it yields CASSRTPKREKLFF.

V and J are TRBV25-1 and TRBJ1-2; D gene unclear. The V and J ends lost 1 base and 4 bases respectively, with 13 bases between them. The germline CDR1 and CDR2 sequences are MGHDK and SYGVNS. This CDR3 is 15 amino acids long. The CDR3 is CASSESNRELYGYTF. In nucleotides, the CDR3 is TGTGCCAGCAGTGAATCCAATCGGGAACTCTATGGCTACACCTTC.

The chain has TRBV19 and TRBJ1-2; 8 nucleotides match TRBD1. This CDR3 spans 15 amino acids. The germline V gene has CDR1 LNHDA and CDR2 SQIVND (reference sequence). The trim removed 2 bases at V and 4 bases at J, leaving 6 bases unmatched. CDR3 DNA: TGTGCCAGTAGTATATCGGGACAGGCTTTCTATGGCTACACCTTC. Amino acid sequence: CASSISGQAFYGYTF.

This chain uses TRBV12-3 or TRBV12-4 with TRBJ1-1; no clear D. The germline V and J ends were trimmed by 7 bases and 6 bases, with 12 bases remaining between them. The CDR3 extends over 12 amino acids. CDR3 residues: CASTFGRSEAFF. For the CDR3, the DNA is TGTGCCAGCACTTTTGGCAGGTCTGAAGCTTTCTTT.

A word on this clone: The same CDR3 also results from other DNA sequences found in this sample. The rearrangement links TRBV7-9 to TRBJ2-5; D unresolved. V was pared by 3 bases and J by 4 bases, with 6 bases between. The CDR3 is made up of 12 amino acids. Germline CDR1 and CDR2: SEHNR and FQNEAQ (reference sequence). The CDR3 region has the DNA TGTGCCAGCAGCTTCGTCAGAGAGACCCAGTACTTC. Protein: CASSFVRETQYF.